These T cell receptor beta chains were read from a single sample in a study of monozygotic twins with inflammatory bowel disease. Reanalyzing the 5' RACE reads, TCRdb keeps one entry per CDR3 protein, without DNA. This sample's table reports approximately 120,000 distinct CDR3 sequences. Sequencing was done on a sample of blood. The receptor source for this set is a human donor with ulcerative colitis or Crohn's disease, or a healthy co-twin of an affected twin (not recorded which). Each CDR3 is given with its conserved first and last residue. The order of the fields is CDR3 protein, J gene, clone size, V gene. Size is omitted from some rows. Given values are once, few, many or a class for expanded clones.

CDR3aa: CASSLASGASLYNEQFF
j_gene: TRBJ2-1
abundance: NA
v_gene: TRBV7-2

CDR3aa: CASSPRTGSNTEAFF
j_gene: TRBJ1-1
abundance: NA
v_gene: TRBV12-3/TRBV12-4

CDR3aa: CASFTGPGSTEAFF
j_gene: TRBJ1-1
abundance: NA
v_gene: TRBV5-1

CDR3aa: CASSIYGESSYNEQFF
j_gene: TRBJ2-1
abundance: NA
v_gene: TRBV9

CDR3aa: CATSRVELNAEKAFF
j_gene: TRBJ1-1
abundance: NA
v_gene: TRBV15

CDR3aa: CASKTVRGNRSNQPQHF
j_gene: TRBJ1-5
abundance: NA
v_gene: TRBV6-2/TRBV6-3

CDR3aa: CASKPPAEITDTQYF
j_gene: TRBJ2-3
abundance: NA
v_gene: TRBV25-1

CDR3aa: CASSPNRRGNQPQHF
j_gene: TRBJ1-5
abundance: NA
v_gene: TRBV12-3/TRBV12-4

CDR3aa: CASSLGSRRSYEQYF
j_gene: TRBJ2-7
abundance: NA
v_gene: TRBV7-6

CDR3aa: CASSLVAGATYEQYF
j_gene: TRBJ2-7
abundance: NA
v_gene: TRBV5-6

CDR3aa: CSAPDRGGGDYEQYF
j_gene: TRBJ2-7
abundance: NA
v_gene: TRBV20-1

CDR3aa: CASNGVKGTDTQYF
j_gene: TRBJ2-3
abundance: NA
v_gene: TRBV6-2/TRBV6-3

CDR3aa: CASSLGLLRADSYEQYF
j_gene: TRBJ2-7
abundance: NA
v_gene: TRBV7-2

CDR3aa: CASSPGGREYNEQFF
j_gene: TRBJ2-1
abundance: NA
v_gene: TRBV28

CDR3aa: CSAGQFNTGELFF
j_gene: TRBJ2-2
abundance: NA
v_gene: TRBV20-1

CDR3aa: CASSGQQAATGTGELFF
j_gene: TRBJ2-2
abundance: NA
v_gene: TRBV5-1

CDR3aa: CASSLHYGGEYNEQFF
j_gene: TRBJ2-1
abundance: NA
v_gene: TRBV7-8

CDR3aa: CASSEAYVGGQQPQHF
j_gene: TRBJ1-5
abundance: NA
v_gene: TRBV6-1

CDR3aa: CASSLTGNTGELFF
j_gene: TRBJ2-2
abundance: NA
v_gene: TRBV5-1

CDR3aa: CASSQGSTSGAQETQYF
j_gene: TRBJ2-5
abundance: NA
v_gene: TRBV3-1

CDR3aa: CASSFLGNQPQHF
j_gene: TRBJ1-5
abundance: NA
v_gene: TRBV12-3/TRBV12-4

CDR3aa: CASRKFGLASGNTIYF
j_gene: TRBJ1-3
abundance: NA
v_gene: TRBV5-1

CDR3aa: CSVEKAGDTYEQYF
j_gene: TRBJ2-7
abundance: NA
v_gene: TRBV29-1

CDR3aa: CASSLEAGDNTGELFF
j_gene: TRBJ2-2
abundance: NA
v_gene: TRBV7-6

CDR3aa: CASSIAPGTGEPAFF
j_gene: TRBJ1-1
abundance: NA
v_gene: TRBV9

CDR3aa: CASSPLYEQYF
j_gene: TRBJ2-7
abundance: NA
v_gene: TRBV28

CDR3aa: CASSSRTSGGTDTQYF
j_gene: TRBJ2-3
abundance: NA
v_gene: TRBV7-2

CDR3aa: CSARVLAGVTDTQYF
j_gene: TRBJ2-3
abundance: NA
v_gene: TRBV20-1

CDR3aa: CASRADRGDTQYF
j_gene: TRBJ2-3
abundance: medium-sized
v_gene: TRBV2

CDR3aa: CASSTLTGSGELFF
j_gene: TRBJ2-2
abundance: NA
v_gene: TRBV12-3/TRBV12-4

CDR3aa: CAISPGLAGTGELFF
j_gene: TRBJ2-2
abundance: NA
v_gene: TRBV10-3

CDR3aa: CASSPRLDEQFF
j_gene: TRBJ2-1
abundance: NA
v_gene: TRBV28

CDR3aa: CASYTGGTQPQHF
j_gene: TRBJ1-5
abundance: NA
v_gene: TRBV28

CDR3aa: CASNQANTGELFF
j_gene: TRBJ2-2
abundance: NA
v_gene: TRBV2

CDR3aa: CASSEDGASYNEQFF
j_gene: TRBJ2-1
abundance: NA
v_gene: TRBV11-3

CDR3aa: CSARDLWEGQKQFF
j_gene: TRBJ2-1
abundance: NA
v_gene: TRBV20-1

CDR3aa: CASSPGQLGRETQYF
j_gene: TRBJ2-5
abundance: NA
v_gene: TRBV11-2

CDR3aa: CSARHPAGRSYEQYF
j_gene: TRBJ2-7
abundance: NA
v_gene: TRBV20-1

CDR3aa: CASSQDRSSVPYEQYF
j_gene: TRBJ2-7
abundance: NA
v_gene: TRBV4-3

CDR3aa: CASSLTSGGSSSTDTQYF
j_gene: TRBJ2-3
abundance: NA
v_gene: TRBV11-2

CDR3aa: CASSLGVNNEQFF
j_gene: TRBJ2-1
abundance: NA
v_gene: TRBV7-2

CDR3aa: CASSLFRGANTGELFF
j_gene: TRBJ2-2
abundance: NA
v_gene: TRBV11-3

CDR3aa: CASSLPGQRIDNEQFF
j_gene: TRBJ2-1
abundance: NA
v_gene: TRBV12-3/TRBV12-4

CDR3aa: CASSPRRGGFTGELFF
j_gene: TRBJ2-2
abundance: NA
v_gene: TRBV18

CDR3aa: CASSLAVGDATYEQYF
j_gene: TRBJ2-7
abundance: NA
v_gene: TRBV5-1

CDR3aa: CASTPGGTTYEQYF
j_gene: TRBJ2-7
abundance: NA
v_gene: TRBV28

CDR3aa: CASRRTGGEQYF
j_gene: TRBJ2-7
abundance: NA
v_gene: TRBV6-2/TRBV6-3

CDR3aa: CASSPGQGRTDTQYF
j_gene: TRBJ2-3
abundance: NA
v_gene: TRBV6-1